This T cell receptor (beta chain) comes out of a study of blood T cell repertoires in COVID-19. Background on the study: Samples taken during acute and convalescent COVID-19 were collected in the United States, Italy and Spain.

This CDR3 spans 15 amino acids. Germline trimming cut 2 bases from V and 4 bases from J; bases unmatched to any gene: 5. The V gene's germline CDR1 is MDHEN and CDR2 SYDVKM. The assay was immunoSEQ multiplex PCR, and TCRdb's table has in-frame clones only and misses some. The sample contains 90,000 to 120,000 clones, just under 85% of which appear only once. This TCR was recovered from a woman of 80 years or more with active or convalescent COVID-19. The gene calls are TRBV28 and TRBJ2-5, with 9 bases lining up with TRBD1. Sequencing used peripheral blood. The CDR3 DNA is TGTGCCAGCAGTTTACCGGGACAGGGAGGAGAGACCCAGTACTTC. Translated, it gives CASSLPGQGGETQYF. Full variable domain (outside the CDR3, taken from reference TRBV28 and TRBJ2-5): DVKVTQSSRYLVKRTGEKVFLECVQDMDHENMFWYRQDPGLGLRLIYFSYDVKMKEKGDIPEGYSVSREKKERFSLILESASTNQTSMYLCASSLPGQGGETQYFGPGTRLLVL.